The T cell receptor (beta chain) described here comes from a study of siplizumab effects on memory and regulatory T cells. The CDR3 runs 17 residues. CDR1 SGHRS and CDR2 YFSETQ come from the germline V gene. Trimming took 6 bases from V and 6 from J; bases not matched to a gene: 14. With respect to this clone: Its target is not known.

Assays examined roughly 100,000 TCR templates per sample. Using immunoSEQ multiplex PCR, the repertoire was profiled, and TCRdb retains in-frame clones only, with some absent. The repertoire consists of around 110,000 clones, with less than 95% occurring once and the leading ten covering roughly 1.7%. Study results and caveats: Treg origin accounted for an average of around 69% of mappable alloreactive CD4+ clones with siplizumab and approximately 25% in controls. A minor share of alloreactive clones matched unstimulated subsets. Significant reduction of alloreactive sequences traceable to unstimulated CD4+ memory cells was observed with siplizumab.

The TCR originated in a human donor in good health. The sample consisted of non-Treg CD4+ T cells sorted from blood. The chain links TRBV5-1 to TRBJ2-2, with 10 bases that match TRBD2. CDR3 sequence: CASIPGGLAGVSGELFF. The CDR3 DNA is TGCGCCAGCATCCCCGGGGGTCTAGCGGGAGTATCCGGGGAGCTGTTTTTT.